Shown below are 32 T cell receptor beta chains from a single sample sequenced in a study of T cell repertoires in ileal Crohn's disease. TCRdb's table, derived via immunoSEQ multiplex PCR, lists solely in-frame clones and lacks some. The profile shows 7,400 or so clones, 85% of them singletons. The time point was: inflamed ileum from the surgical specimen. The specimen sequenced was ileal tissue. The receptors were gathered from an adult with Crohn's disease.

The chain recombines TRBV19 with TRBJ2-5, with D uncertain. V was cut by 3 bases and J by 2 bases, with 10 bases left in between. The length of the CDR3 is 14 residues. CDR1 and CDR2 from the germline V gene are LNHDA and SQIVND (reference sequence). The CDR3 loop is CASSIWLGQETQYF. CDR3 coding DNA: TGTGCCAGTAGTATCTGGCTAGGACAAGAGACCCAGTACTTC.

This clone has just a few counts. The chain couples TRBV7-9 to TRBJ2-1, with TRBD1 matching 8 bases. The CDR3 runs to 14 residues. The junction had 8 bases not matched to a gene; V was cut back by 5 bases and J by 8 bases. Looked up from germline, CDR1 is SEHNR and CDR2 is FQNEAQ (reference sequence). CDR3 in amino acids: CASSPPGQDYEQFF. CDR3 sequence (DNA): TGTGCCAGCAGCCCGCCGGGACAGGATTATGAGCAGTTCTTC.

The genes are TRBV2 and TRBJ1-5; D is uncertain. CDR3 length: 13 amino acids. V shed 7 bases and J shed 0 bases, with 7 bases lying between them. Germline V gene data show CDR1 as SNHLY and CDR2 as FYNNEI. The CDR3 region is CASTYGSNQPQHF. The CDR3 region has the DNA TGTGCCAGCACCTACGGTAGCAATCAGCCCCAGCATTTT.

This chain joins TRBV10-3 and TRBJ1-3; D uncertain. Deletions cut 2 bases from V and 2 bases from J, with 1 base between. Per germline, CDR1 ENHRY and CDR2 SYGVKD. This CDR3 spans 12 amino acids. The CDR3 coding sequence is TGTGCCATCAGTGAGACTGGAAACACCATATATTTT. It yields the protein CAISETGNTIYF.

The CDR3 is CASSEWDGQGQQYF. The CDR3 DNA reads TGTGCCAGCAGTGAATGGGACGGGCAGGGCCAACAGTACTTC. J is TRBJ2-7 and V is TRBV6-1; D may be TRBD1 or TRBD2 (5 bases each). V was cut by 2 bases and J by 10 bases, with 18 bases left in between. Germline values: CDR1 MNHNS, CDR2 SASEGT. The CDR3 runs 14 residues.

The V gene is TRBV6-6, the J gene TRBJ1-5, with a possible D match to TRBD1 (6 bases). V lost 3 bases, J lost 2 bases, and 14 bases lay in between. The CDR3 has 16 amino acids. Germline CDR1 reads MNHNY; CDR2 reads SVGAGI (reference sequence). DNA for the CDR3: TGTGCCAGCAGTTATCAGGGGTCGGGAGGCAATCAGCCCCAGCATTTT. Its translation: CASSYQGSGGNQPQHF.

CDR3 protein: CASSWGRGTEAFF. Written as DNA, the CDR3 is TGTGCCAGCAGTTGGGGGAGGGGGACTGAAGCTTTCTTT. This sequence joins TRBV28 and TRBJ1-1, with D maybe TRBD1 (6 bases). Germline V gives CDR1 MDHEN, CDR2 SYDVKM. V dropped 4 bases and J dropped 5 bases, with 11 bases sitting between them. The CDR3 covers 13 residues. The whole variable domain, remainder taken from reference TRBV28 and TRBJ1-1, is DVKVTQSSRYLVKRTGEKVFLECVQDMDHENMFWYRQDPGLGLRLIYFSYDVKMKEKGDIPEGYSVSREKKERFSLILESASTNQTSMYLCASSWGRGTEAFFGQGTRLTVV.

The rearrangement links TRBV27 to TRBJ2-7; TRBD2 matches 11 bases. V shed 2 bases, J shed 1 base, and the junction held 1 base outside the gene matches. The V gene's germline CDR1 is MNHEY and CDR2 SMNVEV (reference sequence). The CDR3 consists of 15 residues. CDR3 in amino acids: CASSLGTSGSYEQYF. The CDR3, as DNA: TGTGCCAGCAGTTTAGGGACTAGCGGTTCCTACGAGCAGTACTTC.

This clone was recorded once. The rearrangement uses TRBV29-1 and TRBJ2-5, with a weak D call TRBD1 (5 bases). Looked up from germline, CDR1 is SQVTM and CDR2 is ANQGSEA. This CDR3 has 12 amino acids. Trimming took off 7 bases at V and 2 bases at J, with 11 bases between the two ends. The CDR3 DNA reads TGCAGCGGGGCAAAGGGGCAAGAGACCCAGTACTTC. It specifies CSGAKGQETQYF.

V is TRBV29-1 and J is TRBJ2-2; D gene unclear. Between the trimmed V and J ends, which lost 5 bases and 6 bases, there was a span of 16 bases. This CDR3 is built from 14 residues. Germline V gene data show CDR1 as SQVTM and CDR2 as ANQGSEA. CDR3 amino acids: CSVSEPTGAGELFF. The CDR3 DNA sequence: TGCAGCGTTTCTGAACCTACTGGGGCCGGGGAGCTGTTTTTT.

The J gene is TRBJ2-3, the V gene TRBV30, with 9 bases fitting TRBD1. The J segment lost 3 bases and the V segment lost 2 bases, leaving 6 bases of the junction unmatched. This CDR3 is built from 15 residues. Germline lookup yields CDR1 GTSNPN and CDR2 SVGIG (reference sequence). In DNA, the CDR3 is TGTGCCTGGAGTCCGGGACAGGGCAGGACAGATACGCAGTATTTT. Amino acids: CAWSPGQGRTDTQYF.

CDR3 sequence (DNA): TGTGCCAGCAGTTTGGCCTCTAGCACAGATACGCAGTATTTT. Encoded protein: CASSLASSTDTQYF. This chain connects TRBV27 to TRBJ2-3; the D is unclear. V lost 3 bases and J lost 0, with 7 bases in between. Germline lookup yields CDR1 MNHEY and CDR2 SMNVEV (reference sequence). The CDR3 contains 14 residues.

This clone is a singleton in its sample. The V gene is TRBV18, the J gene TRBJ2-2; tentative D call: TRBD1 (5 bases). The CDR3 is 15 residues long. Trimming left V 3 bases short and J 3 bases short, with 11 bases between. Germline V gene lookup returns CDR1 KGHSH and CDR2 LQKENI. CDR3 region: CASSPGREHTGELFF. CDR3 nucleotides: TGTGCCAGCTCACCTGGCAGGGAACACACCGGGGAGCTGTTTTTT.

As regards this clone: One junction end does not reproduce the germline sequence, and a read error may be involved. V and J are TRBV7-7 and TRBJ2-1; 7 bases match TRBD2. Germline CDR1 and CDR2: SSHAT and FNYEAQ (reference sequence). There are 18 residues in the CDR3. CDR3: CASSLGTPFMGGANEQFF. In nucleotides, the CDR3 is TGTGCTAGCAGCTTAGGGACCCCTTTCATGGGAGGGGCGAATGAGCAGTTCTTC.

The chain is built from TRBV6-5 and TRBJ1-5; D is uncertain. Germline V gene sequence: CDR1 MNHEY, CDR2 SVGAGI. The CDR3 contains 14 residues. The V and J ends lost 5 bases and 0 bases respectively, with 8 bases between them. CDR3 DNA sequence: TGTGCCAGCAGTGACCGATTTAGCAATCAGCCCCAGCATTTT. It is translated as CASSDRFSNQPQHF.

The chain employs TRBV19 and TRBJ2-4; 8 nucleotides line up with TRBD2. The CDR3 is 17 amino acids. The V gene's germline CDR1 is LNHDA and CDR2 SQIVND (reference sequence). The ends lost 5 bases at V and 2 bases at J; junction bases unmatched: 11. CDR3: CASSPLSRGVTKNIQYF. The CDR3 DNA sequence: TGTGCCAGTAGTCCGCTCTCGCGGGGGGTTACCAAAAACATTCAGTACTTC.

The chain recombines TRBV19 with TRBJ2-7; D is possibly TRBD1 (7 bases). V was trimmed by 6 bases and J by 6 bases, leaving 18 bases between them. Germline V gives CDR1 LNHDA, CDR2 SQIVND (reference sequence). This CDR3 has 14 amino acids. In nucleotides, the CDR3 is TGTGCCAGTAGCCCAACTCACAGGGGACTCGAGCAGTACTTC. This gives the protein CASSPTHRGLEQYF.

The chain is built from TRBV29-1 and TRBJ2-2; 9 nucleotides agree with TRBD1. CDR3 length: 13 residues. Trimming took 5 bases from V and 11 from J; bases not matched to a gene: 9. Germline V gene lookup returns CDR1 SQVTM and CDR2 ANQGSEA. CDR3 sequence: CSVRRDRVGELFF. CDR3 DNA: TGCAGCGTTAGGAGGGACAGGGTGGGTGAGCTGTTTTTT.

This clone has just a few counts. The CDR3 here is CASSLSETGELFF. The DNA of the CDR3 is TGTGCCAGCAGCTTATCGGAAACCGGGGAGCTGTTTTTT. This chain uses TRBV7-3 with TRBJ2-2; D gene uncertain. The V gene's germline CDR1 is SGHTA and CDR2 FQGTGA. The CDR3 loop spans 13 amino acids. V was cut by 2 bases and J by 5 bases, with 6 bases left in between.

This clone was counted a few times. The rearrangement joins TRBV7-2 to TRBJ1-6, with no clear D. The CDR3 is 13 residues long. Germline V gene sequence: CDR1 SGHTA, CDR2 FQGNSA. Trimming left V 1 base short and J 10 bases short, with 8 bases between. The CDR3 DNA reads TGTGCCAGCAGCTTAGAAGTGGAATCACCCCTCCACTTT. It specifies CASSLEVESPLHF.

This clone was observed a few times. The chain couples TRBV10-3 to TRBJ1-2, with D possibly matching TRBD1 (6 bases). V lost 5 bases to trimming and J lost 5 bases, with 12 bases between them. Germline CDR1 and CDR2: ENHRY and SYGVKD. The CDR3 spans 13 residues. As DNA, the CDR3 is TGTGCCATCAGTAGGGACAAGGAGTATGGCTACACCTTC. Its translation: CAISRDKEYGYTF.

The chain employs TRBV6-1 and TRBJ2-7, with D perhaps TRBD1 or TRBD2 (6 bases each). Germline CDR1 MNHNS, CDR2 SASEGT. This CDR3 has 15 amino acids. V was clipped by 4 bases and J by 2 bases, with 15 bases between them. Written as DNA, the CDR3 is TGTGCCAGCAGTGTCAGTCCCGGGGGCGCCTACGAGCAGTACTTC. Translating it yields CASSVSPGGAYEQYF.

This clone was observed a few times. The rearrangement joins TRBV5-6 to TRBJ2-5; 7 bases map to TRBD2. The CDR3 sequence is 16 residues long. The V segment lost 0 bases and the J segment 2 bases; nucleotides outside the gene matches: 7. The germline gives CDR1 SGHDT, CDR2 YYEEEE. CDR3 loop: CASSLGEGRGQETQYF. The CDR3 DNA is TGTGCCAGCAGCTTGGGGGAGGGACGGGGGCAAGAGACCCAGTACTTC.

The rearrangement links TRBV7-9 to TRBJ1-5; 9 nucleotides agree with TRBD1. Per the germline V gene, CDR1 is SEHNR and CDR2 is FQNEAQ (reference sequence). This CDR3 contains 14 residues. J was trimmed by 2 bases and V by 4 bases; bases with no gene match: 0. The CDR3 reads CASSWTGGNQPQHF. In nucleotides, the CDR3 is TGTGCCAGCAGCTGGACAGGGGGCAATCAGCCCCAGCATTTT.

V gene TRBV4-1 combines with J gene TRBJ2-1; 14 bases align to TRBD2. Losses at the gene ends were 4 bases for V and 6 bases for J; bases not matched to a gene: 8. CDR1 and CDR2 (germline): MGHRA, YSYEKL. The CDR3 consists of 17 residues. CDR3 residues: CASSPQLGLAGANEQFF. For the CDR3, the DNA is TGCGCCAGCAGCCCGCAACTGGGACTAGCGGGAGCCAATGAGCAGTTCTTC.

This chain uses TRBV15 with TRBJ2-5; no reliable D call. CDR1 and CDR2 (germline): LNHNV, YYDKDF (reference sequence). The V and J ends lost 2 bases and 5 bases respectively, with 9 bases between them. The CDR3 sequence is 13 residues long. As DNA, the CDR3 is TGTGCCACCAGCAGAAATTTGGGGGAGACCCAGTACTTC. Amino acid sequence: CATSRNLGETQYF. The whole variable domain, filled in from reference TRBV15 and TRBJ2-5, reads DAMVIQNPRYQVTQFGKPVTLSCSQTLNHNVMYWYQQKSSQAPKLLFHYYDKDFNNEADTPDNFQSRRPNTSFCFLDIRSPGLGDTAMYLCATSRNLGETQYFGPGTRLLVL.

V usage is TRBV7-9 and J usage is TRBJ2-5; 7 positions agree with TRBD1. Losses at the gene ends were 4 bases for V and 5 bases for J; bases not matched to a gene: 7. The CDR3 consists of 14 residues. Germline lookup yields CDR1 SEHNR and CDR2 FQNEAQ (reference sequence). The CDR3 reads CASSSTGVRETQYF. The CDR3 nucleotides are TGTGCCAGCAGCTCCACAGGGGTCCGGGAGACCCAGTACTTC.

The chain employs TRBV5-1 and TRBJ1-2; TRBD1 is a possible D gene (6 bases). V dropped 4 bases and J dropped 0 bases, with 13 bases sitting between them. Germline V lookup: CDR1 SGHRS, CDR2 YFSETQ. The CDR3 is 15 residues long. CDR3 sequence reads: CASSPRTVTNYGYTF. The CDR3 DNA reads TGCGCCAGCAGCCCGAGGACAGTGACTAACTATGGCTACACCTTC. Complete variable domain (other parts from reference TRBV5-1 and TRBJ1-2): KAGVTQTPRYLIKTRGQQVTLSCSPISGHRSVSWYQQTPGQGLQFLFEYFSETQRNKGNFPGRFSGRQFSNSRSEMNVSTLELGDSALYLCASSPRTVTNYGYTFGSGTRLTVV.

The J gene is TRBJ2-1, the V gene TRBV27; possible D gene TRBD1, 6 bases. V was cut by 2 bases and J by 4 bases, with 12 bases left in between. This CDR3 spans 15 amino acids. Germline-derived CDR1 and CDR2 are MNHEY and SMNVEV (reference sequence). This CDR3 reads CASSLMYRDYNEQFF. For the CDR3, the DNA is TGTGCCAGCAGTTTAATGTACAGGGATTACAATGAGCAGTTCTTC.

The gene calls are TRBV28 and TRBJ2-5; 10 bases fit TRBD2. J gave up 5 bases and V 3 bases, and 15 bases lay outside the gene matches. The CDR3 is 18 amino acids. The V gene's germline CDR1 is MDHEN and CDR2 SYDVKM. CDR3 protein: CASSFPSALAGVWETQYF. The CDR3, as DNA: TGTGCCAGCAGTTTCCCCTCCGCCCTAGCGGGAGTATGGGAGACCCAGTACTTC.

The rearrangement uses TRBV19 and TRBJ1-1; D remains ambiguous. Germline V CDR1 and CDR2: LNHDA, SQIVND (reference sequence). The V end lost 0 bases, the J end lost 4 bases, and 6 bases lay between the germline ends. The CDR3 runs 13 residues. CDR3 bases: TGTGCCAGTAGTATAGATCCGGGCACTGAAGCTTTCTTT. Amino acids: CASSIDPGTEAFF. Complete variable domain (other parts from reference TRBV19 and TRBJ1-1): DGGITQSPKYLFRKEGQNVTLSCEQNLNHDAMYWYRQDPGQGLRLIYYSQIVNDFQKGDIAEGYSVSREKKESFPLTVTSAQKNPTAFYLCASSIDPGTEAFFGQGTRLTVV.

This chain uses TRBV28 with TRBJ1-1; unclear D gene. The CDR3 sequence is 15 residues long. Germline lookup yields CDR1 MDHEN and CDR2 SYDVKM. V was shortened by 2 bases and J by 5 bases, with 15 bases between the two germline ends. The CDR3 coding sequence is TGTGCCAGCAGTTTACCCGAGGTCGGGGAGACTGAAGCTTTCTTT. This translates into CASSLPEVGETEAFF.